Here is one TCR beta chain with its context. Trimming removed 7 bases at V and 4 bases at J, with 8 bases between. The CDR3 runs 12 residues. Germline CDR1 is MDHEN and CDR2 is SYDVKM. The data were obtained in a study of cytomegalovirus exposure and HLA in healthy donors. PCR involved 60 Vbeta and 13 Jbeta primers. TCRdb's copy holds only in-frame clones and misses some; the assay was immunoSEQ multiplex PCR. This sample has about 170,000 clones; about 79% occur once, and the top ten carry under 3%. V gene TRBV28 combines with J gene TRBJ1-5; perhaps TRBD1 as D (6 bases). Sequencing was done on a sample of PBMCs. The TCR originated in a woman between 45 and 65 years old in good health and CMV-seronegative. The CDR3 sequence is CASKTGNQPQHF. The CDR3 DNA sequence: TGTGCCAGCAAAACAGGGAATCAGCCCCAGCATTTT.